Shown below are 18 T cell receptor beta chains from a single sample sequenced in a study of blood T cell repertoires in COVID-19. Assay: immunoSEQ multiplex PCR; the TCRdb copy retains only in-frame clones and omits some. Among about 230,000 clones listed, 70% to 90% were seen once. What was sequenced was peripheral blood. These receptors were taken from a woman in her 70s with active or convalescent COVID-19.

This chain uses TRBV7-2 with TRBJ2-5, with 13 bases aligning to TRBD2. Trimming removed 4 bases from V and 0 bases from J; junction bases left unmatched: 2. The germline V gene has CDR1 SGHTA and CDR2 FQGNSA. This CDR3 region has 16 residues. Written as DNA, the CDR3 is TGTGCCAGCAGCTACGGACTAGCGGGGGACCAAGAGACCCAGTACTTC. It codes for CASSYGLAGDQETQYF.

The chain couples TRBV19 to TRBJ2-5, with 13 bases that match TRBD2. V trimming: 6 bases; J trimming: 6 bases; junction bases outside the gene matches: 4. This CDR3 has 14 amino acids. Germline loops: CDR1 LNHDA, CDR2 SQIVND (reference sequence). CDR3 protein: CASSWTSGGKTQYF. CDR3 nucleotides: TGTGCCAGTAGCTGGACTAGCGGGGGAAAGACCCAGTACTTC.

V gene TRBV6-5 combines with J gene TRBJ2-6; TRBD2 might be the D (5 bases). Germline values: CDR1 MNHEY, CDR2 SVGAGI. Trimming took off 6 bases at V and 0 bases at J, with 9 bases between the two ends. The CDR3 consists of 15 residues. This CDR3 is CASRRVASGANVLTF. The DNA of the CDR3 is TGTGCCAGCAGGCGGGTGGCCTCTGGGGCCAACGTCCTGACTTTC.

The table lists this clone with many counts. The chain uses TRBV7-9 and TRBJ2-7, with TRBD1 identical over 8 bases. The CDR3 extends over 13 amino acids. Germline CDR1 SEHNR, CDR2 FQNEAQ (reference sequence). Unmatched junction bases numbered 12, after V lost 5 bases and J lost 12 bases. CDR3 DNA sequence: TGTGCCAGCAGCCCATCGGGACAGGCCCTAGGGTACTTC. Translation: CASSPSGQALGYF.

This clone has only one observation. The chain couples TRBV6-5 to TRBJ2-1; 8 bases are shared with TRBD1. Germline lookup yields CDR1 MNHEY and CDR2 SVGAGI. The CDR3 length is 15 residues. Trimming removed 8 bases from V and 5 bases from J; junction bases left unmatched: 11. The CDR3 sequence: CASGTRGQVNNEQFF. The CDR3 bases are TGTGCCAGCGGAACCCGGGGACAGGTGAACAATGAGCAGTTCTTC.

This clone occurred once. CDR3 region: CASSQDRSGGWDTQYF. The CDR3 DNA is TGTGCCAGCAGCCAAGATCGGAGCGGGGGATGGGATACGCAGTATTTT. The gene calls are TRBV4-2 and TRBJ2-3, with 8 bases aligning to TRBD2. The CDR3 is 16 residues long. The germline V gene has CDR1 LGHNA and CDR2 YNFKEQ. The V gene end was trimmed by 0 bases and the J gene end by 6 bases; junction bases not matched to a gene: 8.

The V and J genes are TRBV5-1 and TRBJ2-7; TRBD2 matches 12 bases. This CDR3 has 15 residues. Looked up from germline, CDR1 is SGHRS and CDR2 is YFSETQ. The ends lost 0 bases at V and 3 bases at J; junction bases unmatched: 1. The CDR3 spells CASSLGTSGVYEQYF. CDR3 bases: TGCGCCAGCAGCTTGGGGACTAGCGGGGTCTACGAGCAGTACTTC. Full variable domain (remainder filled in from reference TRBV5-1 and TRBJ2-7): KAGVTQTPRYLIKTRGQQVTLSCSPISGHRSVSWYQQTPGQGLQFLFEYFSETQRNKGNFPGRFSGRQFSNSRSEMNVSTLELGDSALYLCASSLGTSGVYEQYFGPGTRLTVT.

The V gene is TRBV9, the J gene TRBJ2-1, with D possibly TRBD2 on 6 matching bases. The germline gives CDR1 SGDLS, CDR2 YYNGEE. This CDR3 is 15 amino acids long. Trimming stripped 3 bases from V and 3 bases from J, with 13 bases between. CDR3 sequence (DNA): TGTGCCAGCAGCGCGTACACGGGACTCTACAATGAGCAGTTCTTC. This codes for CASSAYTGLYNEQFF.

This chain uses TRBV25-1 with TRBJ2-1, with 8 nucleotides matching TRBD2. CDR3 length: 14 residues. Germline CDR1 is MGHDK and CDR2 is SYGVNS. After removal of 3 bases from V and 10 bases from J, the junction contained 8 bases not matched to a gene. CDR3 residues: CASSDAAGGGEQFF. CDR3 coding DNA: TGTGCCAGCAGTGATGCCGCGGGAGGAGGCGAGCAGTTCTTC.

The J gene is TRBJ2-2, the V gene TRBV27, with a weak D call TRBD2 (6 bases). Trimming took 4 bases from V and 2 from J, leaving 17 bases between them. The germline gives CDR1 MNHEY, CDR2 SMNVEV (reference sequence). The CDR3 has 17 residues. CDR3 protein: CASSSLVSGLNTGELFF. In DNA, the CDR3 is TGTGCCAGCAGTTCTCTTGTGAGCGGACTAAACACCGGGGAGCTGTTTTTT.

The chain is built from TRBV27 and TRBJ1-4; 8 positions agree with TRBD1. Germline CDR1 reads MNHEY; CDR2 reads SMNVEV (reference sequence). The CDR3 covers 14 residues. V lost 5 bases, J lost 8 bases, and 7 bases stayed unmatched. Here the CDR3 reads CASSPWTGREKLFF. DNA for the CDR3: TGTGCCAGCAGTCCTTGGACAGGGAGAGAAAAACTGTTTTTT.

The rearrangement joins TRBV6-1 to TRBJ2-7, with D possibly being TRBD2 (6 bases). The CDR3 extends over 15 amino acids. Deletions cut 0 bases from V and 5 bases from J, with 14 bases between. Germline-derived CDR1 and CDR2 are MNHNS and SASEGT. The CDR3 spells CASSEAPGAQDEQYF. Here the CDR3 DNA reads TGTGCCAGCAGTGAAGCGCCGGGAGCACAGGACGAGCAGTACTTC.

The chain recombines TRBV18 with TRBJ2-7; tentatively, D is TRBD1 (5 bases). CDR1 KGHSH and CDR2 LQKENI come from the germline V gene. Trimming took 2 bases from V and 2 from J, leaving 10 bases between them. The CDR3 has 14 amino acids. In DNA form, the CDR3 reads TGTGCCAGCTCACCAGGTGACAGCACCTACGAGCAGTACTTC. The encoded protein is CASSPGDSTYEQYF.

Concerning this clone: Other DNA variants within this sample encode the same CDR3. This chain connects TRBV5-1 to TRBJ2-1; 12 positions agree with TRBD2. CDR3 length: 18 amino acids. Germline loops: CDR1 SGHRS, CDR2 YFSETQ. The trim removed 6 bases at V and 4 bases at J, leaving 14 bases unmatched. The CDR3 bases are TGCGCCAGCATCCCAACCCCACTAGCGGGAGGCGGGTACAATGAGCAGTTCTTC. Its protein product is CASIPTPLAGGGYNEQFF.

J is TRBJ2-2 and V is TRBV6-5; a weak D match, TRBD2 (6 bases). Trimming took 0 bases from V and 4 from J, leaving 12 bases between them. The length of the CDR3 is 16 residues. The germline CDR1 and CDR2 sequences are MNHEY and SVGAGI. CDR3 loop: CASSYSIGGATGELFF. In DNA, the CDR3 is TGTGCCAGCAGTTACTCGATCGGGGGAGCCACCGGGGAGCTGTTTTTT.

The sample holds one count of this clone. An end of the junction does not agree with germline; a read error may underlie this. The chain uses TRBV30 and TRBJ1-6; D remains ambiguous. The germline V gene has CDR1 GTSNPN and CDR2 SVGIG (reference sequence). The CDR3 extends over 15 amino acids. In nucleotides, the CDR3 is TGTGCCCGGAGGGTGGGCCTCCGAAATAATTCACCCCTCCACTTT. This codes for CARRVGLRNNSPLHF.

The chain couples TRBV4-3 to TRBJ2-3, with D perhaps matching TRBD1 (6 bases). Per the germline V gene, CDR1 is LGHNA and CDR2 is YSLEER. CDR3 length: 16 amino acids. Trimming removed 0 bases from V and 2 bases from J, with 12 bases in between. In nucleotides, the CDR3 is TGCGCCAGCAGCCAAGATGGGGGCGGAATCACAGATACGCAGTATTTT. It translates to CASSQDGGGITDTQYF.

This chain's CDR3 is CATSRDRQGLVFF. Here the CDR3 DNA reads TGTGCCACCAGCAGAGATCGACAGGGGTTAGTGTTTTTT. The chain has TRBV15 and TRBJ1-4, with 8 bases aligning to TRBD1. Trimming at V came to 0 bases and at J to 15 bases, leaving 6 bases not matched to a gene. Germline values: CDR1 LNHNV, CDR2 YYDKDF (reference sequence). This CDR3 contains 13 residues.